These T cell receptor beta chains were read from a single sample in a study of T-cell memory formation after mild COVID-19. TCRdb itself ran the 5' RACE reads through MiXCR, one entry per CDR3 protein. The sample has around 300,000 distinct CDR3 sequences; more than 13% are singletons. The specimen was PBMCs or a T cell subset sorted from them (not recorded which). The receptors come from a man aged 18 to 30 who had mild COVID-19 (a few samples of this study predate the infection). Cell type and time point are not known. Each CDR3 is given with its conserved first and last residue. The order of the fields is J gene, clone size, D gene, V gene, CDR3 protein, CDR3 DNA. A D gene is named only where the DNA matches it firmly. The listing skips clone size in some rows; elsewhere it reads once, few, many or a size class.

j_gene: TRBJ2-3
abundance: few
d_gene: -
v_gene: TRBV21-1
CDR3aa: CASSHQISGTEFYTQYF
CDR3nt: TGTGCCAGCAGCCACCAGATATCCGGGACAGAGTTCTATACGCAGTATTTT

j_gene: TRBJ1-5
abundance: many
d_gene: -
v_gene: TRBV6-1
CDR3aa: CASSGPPGEPQHF
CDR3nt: TGTGCCAGCAGCGGTCCCCCGGGGGAGCCCCAGCATTTT

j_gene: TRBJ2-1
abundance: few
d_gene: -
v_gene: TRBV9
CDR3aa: CASSPGGGGAYNEQFF
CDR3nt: TGTGCCAGCAGCCCAGGGGGCGGGGGGGCTTACAATGAGCAGTTCTTC

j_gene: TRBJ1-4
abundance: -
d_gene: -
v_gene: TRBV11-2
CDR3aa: CASSLRQTNEKLFF
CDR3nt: TGTGCCAGCAGCTTACGGCAAACTAATGAAAAACTGTTTTTT

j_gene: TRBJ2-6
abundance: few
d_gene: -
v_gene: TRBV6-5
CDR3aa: CASSPGLTGANVLTF
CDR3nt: TGTGCCAGCTCTCCGGGGCTAACTGGGGCCAACGTCCTGACTTTC

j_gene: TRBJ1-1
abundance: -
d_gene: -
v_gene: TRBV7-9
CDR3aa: CASGRGDTEAFF
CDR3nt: TGTGCCTCTGGCAGGGGCGACACTGAAGCTTTCTTT

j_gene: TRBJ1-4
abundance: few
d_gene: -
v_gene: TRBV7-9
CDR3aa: CASSTPHGAANEKLFF
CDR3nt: TGTGCCAGCAGCACCCCACACGGGGCGGCTAATGAAAAACTGTTTTTT

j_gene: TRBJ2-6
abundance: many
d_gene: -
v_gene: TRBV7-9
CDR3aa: CASSLGHSFSGANVLTF
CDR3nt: TGTGCCAGCAGCTTAGGGCACTCCTTCTCTGGGGCCAACGTCCTGACTTTC

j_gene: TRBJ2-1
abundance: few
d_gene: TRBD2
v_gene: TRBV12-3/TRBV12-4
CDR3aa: CASSLGRLAGENNEQFF
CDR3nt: TGTGCCAGCAGTTTAGGAAGACTAGCGGGGGAAAACAATGAGCAGTTCTTC

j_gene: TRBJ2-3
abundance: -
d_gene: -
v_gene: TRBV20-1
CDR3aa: CSAATGGDTQYF
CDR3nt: TGCAGTGCCGCAACCGGGGGAGATACGCAGTATTTT

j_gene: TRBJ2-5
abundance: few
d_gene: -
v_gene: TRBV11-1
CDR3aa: CASPPPDKKQETQYF
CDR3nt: TGTGCCAGCCCGCCCCCGGACAAAAAACAAGAGACCCAGTACTTC

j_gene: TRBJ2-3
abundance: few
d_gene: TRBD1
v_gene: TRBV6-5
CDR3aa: CASGNRGLGDTQYF
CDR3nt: TGTGCCAGCGGAAACAGGGGGCTTGGAGATACGCAGTATTTT

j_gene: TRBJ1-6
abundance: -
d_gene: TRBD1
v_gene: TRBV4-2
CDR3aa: CASSQEDRGGSPLHF
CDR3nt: TGTGCCAGCAGCCAAGAGGACAGGGGAGGTTCACCCCTCCACTTT

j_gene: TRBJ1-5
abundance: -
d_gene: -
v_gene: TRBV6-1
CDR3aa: CASSEDGRRGQPQHF
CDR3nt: TGTGCCAGCAGTGAAGACGGCAGGCGAGGGCAGCCCCAGCATTTT

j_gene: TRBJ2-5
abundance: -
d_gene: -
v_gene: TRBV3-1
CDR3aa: CASRPRGRNKRWYF
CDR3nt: TGTGCCAGCAGACCACGGGGGAGAAACAAGAGGTGGTACTTC

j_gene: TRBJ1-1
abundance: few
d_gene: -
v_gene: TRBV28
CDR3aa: CASSSSYAGGVDAFF
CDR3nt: TGTGCCAGCAGTTCCTCCTATGCCGGGGGCGTAGACGCTTTCTTT

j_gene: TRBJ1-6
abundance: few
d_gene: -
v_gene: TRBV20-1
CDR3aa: CSARDRGSSYNSPLHF
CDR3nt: TGCAGTGCTAGAGATCGAGGGAGCTCCTATAATTCACCCCTCCACTTT

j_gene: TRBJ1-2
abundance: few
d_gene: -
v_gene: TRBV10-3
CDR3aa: CAISDSQDTLF
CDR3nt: TGTGCCATCAGTGATTCCCAGGACACCCTCTTC

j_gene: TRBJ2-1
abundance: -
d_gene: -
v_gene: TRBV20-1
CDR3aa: CSARVWARGPNEQFF
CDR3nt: TGCAGTGCTCGAGTGTGGGCTAGGGGCCCCAATGAGCAGTTCTTC

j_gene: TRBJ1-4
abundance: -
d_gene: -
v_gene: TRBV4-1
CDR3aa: CASSQDAGFPGLGEKLFF
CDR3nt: TGCGCCAGCAGCCAAGATGCGGGGTTTCCGGGTTTAGGTGAAAAACTGTTTTTT

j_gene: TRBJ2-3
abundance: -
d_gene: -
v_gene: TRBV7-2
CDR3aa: CASTLRGGGVDTQYF
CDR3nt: TGTGCCAGCACCCTTCGTGGGGGCGGGGTAGATACGCAGTATTTT

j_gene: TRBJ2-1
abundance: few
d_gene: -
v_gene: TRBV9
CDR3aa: CASSPRWQGAYNEQFF
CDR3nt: TGTGCCAGCAGCCCCCGATGGCAAGGGGCCTACAATGAGCAGTTCTTC

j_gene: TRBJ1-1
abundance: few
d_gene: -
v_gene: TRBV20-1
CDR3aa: CSASRGRDTEAFF
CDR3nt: TGCAGTGCTAGCAGGGGTAGGGACACTGAAGCTTTCTTT

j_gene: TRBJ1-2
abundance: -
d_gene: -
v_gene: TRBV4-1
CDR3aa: CASSQTALYGYTF
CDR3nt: TGCGCCAGCAGCCAAACGGCCCTCTATGGCTACACCTTC

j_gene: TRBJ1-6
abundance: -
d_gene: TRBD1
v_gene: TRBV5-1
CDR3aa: CASSPQGGEALHF
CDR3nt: TGCGCCAGCAGCCCCCAGGGGGGAGAGGCCCTCCACTTT

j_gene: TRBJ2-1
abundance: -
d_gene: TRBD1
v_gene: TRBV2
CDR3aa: CASSVGQIAYNEQFF
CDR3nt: TGTGCCAGCAGTGTGGGACAGATAGCGTACAATGAGCAGTTCTTC

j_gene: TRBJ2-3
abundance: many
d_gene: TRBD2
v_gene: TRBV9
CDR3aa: CASSRGLAGFPDTQYF
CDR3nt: TGTGCCAGCAGCCGGGGACTAGCGGGGTTCCCAGATACGCAGTATTTT

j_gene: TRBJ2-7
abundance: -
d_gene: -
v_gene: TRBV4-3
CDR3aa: CASSAKMGAYEQYF
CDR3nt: TGCGCCAGCAGCGCGAAAATGGGGGCCTACGAGCAGTACTTC

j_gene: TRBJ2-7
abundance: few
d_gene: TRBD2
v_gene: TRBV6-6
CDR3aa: CASSASGGPGGEQYF
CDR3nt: TGTGCCAGCAGTGCTAGCGGGGGACCTGGCGGAGAGCAGTACTTC

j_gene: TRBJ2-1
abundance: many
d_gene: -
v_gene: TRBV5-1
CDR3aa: CASSSAGSYNEQFF
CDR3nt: TGCGCCAGCAGCTCGGCCGGCTCCTACAATGAGCAGTTCTTC

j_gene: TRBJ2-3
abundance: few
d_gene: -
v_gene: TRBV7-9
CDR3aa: CASSLVDEDGTDTQYF
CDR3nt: TGTGCCAGCAGCCTTGTTGATGAGGACGGCACAGATACGCAGTATTTT

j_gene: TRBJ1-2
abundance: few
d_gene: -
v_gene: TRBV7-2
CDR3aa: CASSLTGLANYGYTF
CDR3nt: TGTGCCAGCAGCTTAACAGGTCTAGCTAACTATGGCTACACCTTC

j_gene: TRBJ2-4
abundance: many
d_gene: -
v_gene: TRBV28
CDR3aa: CASSLKSGIGKNIQYF
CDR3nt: TGTGCCAGCAGTTTAAAATCAGGGATCGGCAAAAACATTCAGTACTTC

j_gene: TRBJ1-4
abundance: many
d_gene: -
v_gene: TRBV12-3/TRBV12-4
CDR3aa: CASSRQGTNEKLFF
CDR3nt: TGTGCCAGCAGCCGTCAGGGTACTAATGAAAAACTGTTTTTT

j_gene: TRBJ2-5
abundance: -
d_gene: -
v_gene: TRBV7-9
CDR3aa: CASSSLRAEEQETQYF
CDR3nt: TGTGCCAGCAGCTCCCTGAGGGCAGAGGAGCAAGAGACCCAGTACTTC

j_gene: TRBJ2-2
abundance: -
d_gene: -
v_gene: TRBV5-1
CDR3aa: CASEFGAHTGELFF
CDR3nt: TGCGCCAGCGAATTTGGGGCGCACACCGGGGAGCTGTTTTTT

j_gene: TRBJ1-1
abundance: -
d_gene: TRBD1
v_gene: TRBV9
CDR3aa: CASSAQGAGVSEAFF
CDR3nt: TGTGCCAGCAGCGCTCAGGGGGCTGGAGTCTCCGAAGCTTTCTTT